This is a list of T cell receptor beta chains from one sample in a study of blood T cell repertoires in COVID-19. TCRdb's table, derived via immunoSEQ multiplex PCR, lists solely in-frame clones and lacks some. The data hold roughly 250,000 clones, with about 85% observed a single time. The specimen sequenced was peripheral blood. The receptors here all came from a human donor with COVID-19, enrolled during active disease. The donor label of this sample is uncertain. CDR3s include the opening cysteine and the closing phenylalanine or tryptophan. The D gene is left open where the match is weak. Only some rows state a clone size, as once, few, many or a class for expanded clones.

J gene | V gene | D gene | CDR3 length | clone size | CDR3 protein | CDR3 DNA
TRBJ1-6 | TRBV3-1/TRBV3-2 | - | 14 | - | CASSETRDNSPLHF | TGTGCCAGCAGCGAAACGAGGGATAATTCACCCCTCCACTTT
TRBJ1-2 | TRBV11-2 | TRBD1 | 16 | - | CASSLEPTGANYGYTF | TGTGCCAGCAGCTTAGAACCGACAGGGGCTAACTATGGCTACACCTTC
TRBJ1-2 | TRBV28 | - | 12 | once | CASSLIQRGYTF | TGTGCCAGCAGTTTAATTCAGAGGGGCTACACCTTC
TRBJ1-2 | TRBV10-3 | - | 15 | few | CAIHRSLFGNYGYTF | TGTGCCATCCACCGCTCCCTTTTCGGGAACTATGGCTACACCTTC
TRBJ1-4 | TRBV29-1 | - | 12 | - | CSACNSGEKLFF | TGCAGCGCATGCAACAGCGGTGAAAAACTGTTTTTT
TRBJ2-7 | TRBV9 | - | 14 | - | CASSVAPVTHEQYF | TGTGCCAGCAGCGTAGCCCCGGTTACCCACGAGCAGTACTTC
TRBJ2-1 | TRBV9 | - | 14 | few | CASSVASVYNEQFF | TGTGCCAGCAGCGTAGCCTCGGTCTACAATGAGCAGTTCTTC
TRBJ1-2 | TRBV15 | - | 13 | once | CATSRERVDPYTF | TGTGCCACCAGCAGAGAGAGGGTTGATCCCTACACCTTC
TRBJ2-5 | TRBV18 | - | 13 | - | CASFLGAQETQYF | TGTGCCAGCTTTCTTGGAGCCCAAGAGACCCAGTACTTC
TRBJ1-4 | TRBV7-9 | - | 15 | - | CASSPPGGRGEKLFF | TGTGCCAGCAGCCCACCCGGGGGACGGGGAGAAAAACTGTTTTTT
TRBJ2-7 | TRBV11-3 | - | 14 | - | CASSLGGRDYEQYF | TGTGCCAGCAGCTTAGGTGGCAGGGATTACGAGCAGTACTTC
TRBJ1-1 | TRBV11-3 | - | 13 | - | CASSLTLNTEAFF | TGTGCCAGCAGCCTAACCCTGAACACTGAAGCTTTCTTT
TRBJ1-4 | TRBV6-5 | - | 14 | - | CASSYTPGGEKLFF | TGTGCCAGCAGCTATACACCCGGGGGTGAAAAACTGTTTTTT
TRBJ1-6 | TRBV5-5 | - | 17 | - | CASSFPGESSYNSPLHF | TGTGCCAGCAGCTTCCCAGGGGAAAGCTCCTATAATTCACCCCTCCACTTT
TRBJ2-1 | TRBV2 | - | 15 | once | CASSGRRGDYNEQFF | TGTGCCAGCAGTGGACGGCGAGGTGACTACAATGAGCAGTTCTTC
TRBJ1-2 | TRBV27 | - | 15 | - | CASSLFPDAGDSYTF | TGTGCCAGCAGTTTATTCCCCGATGCGGGTGACAGCTACACCTTC
TRBJ2-7 | TRBV3-1/TRBV3-2 | TRBD1 | 13 | - | CASSNPSRDRVQF | TGTGCCAGCAGTAACCCCTCCCGGGACAGGGTTCAGTTC
TRBJ2-1 | TRBV2 | TRBD2 | 13 | - | CAGAGGSYNEQFF | TGTGCCGGAGCGGGAGGGTCCTACAATGAGCAGTTCTTC
TRBJ2-1 | TRBV5-6 | - | 12 | - | CASSLKESEQFF | TGTGCCAGCAGCTTGAAAGAGAGTGAGCAGTTCTTC
TRBJ1-1 | TRBV6-2/TRBV6-3 | TRBD1 | 11 | few | CASSSTGVAFF | TGTGCCAGCAGTTCTACAGGGGTGGCTTTCTTT
TRBJ2-5 | TRBV2 | TRBD1 | 15 | - | CASSVDRGFQETQYF | TGTGCCAGCAGTGTGGACAGGGGGTTCCAAGAGACCCAGTACTTC
TRBJ1-2 | TRBV7-9 | TRBD1 | 15 | - | CASSLNGQGVGGYTF | TGTGCCAGCAGCTTAAATGGACAGGGGGTAGGCGGCTACACCTTC
TRBJ2-6 | TRBV7-2 | - | 13 | - | CASSLGITGVVTF | TGTGCCAGCAGCTTAGGGATTACAGGAGTCGTGACTTTC
TRBJ2-7 | TRBV12-3/TRBV12-4 | - | 13 | - | CASSLMVRQEQYF | TGTGCCAGCAGTTTGATGGTTCGACAGGAGCAGTACTTC
TRBJ2-7 | TRBV5-1 | - | 15 | - | CASSLEGGSFYEQYF | TGCGCCAGCAGCTTGGAAGGGGGAAGCTTCTACGAGCAGTACTTC
TRBJ2-7 | TRBV7-2 | - | 12 | - | CASSPHFDEQYF | TGTGCCAGCAGCCCTCACTTTGACGAGCAGTACTTC
TRBJ2-1 | TRBV18 | TRBD2 | 14 | once | CASFPGTSPSEQFF | TGTGCCAGCTTTCCCGGGACTAGTCCCTCTGAGCAGTTCTTC
TRBJ1-2 | TRBV28 | - | 12 | - | CASSYSRYGYTF | TGTGCCAGCAGTTACAGTCGCTATGGCTACACCTTC
TRBJ2-1 | TRBV30 | TRBD2 | 15 | few | CAWSATSGDYNEQFF | TGTGCCTGGAGTGCTACTAGCGGAGACTACAATGAGCAGTTCTTC
TRBJ1-1 | TRBV29-1 | TRBD1 | 14 | once | CSVRNRGGNTEAFF | TGCAGCGTAAGAAACAGGGGCGGCAACACTGAAGCTTTCTTT
TRBJ1-1 | TRBV19 | - | 14 | - | CASSIPGMNTEAFF | TGTGCCAGTAGTATCCCGGGGATGAACACTGAAGCTTTCTTT
TRBJ1-1 | TRBV12-3/TRBV12-4 | - | 12 | - | CASSSEYTEAFF | TGTGCCAGCAGTAGCGAGTACACTGAAGCTTTCTTT
TRBJ2-1 | TRBV7-9 | - | 11 | - | CASSSSVEQFF | TGTGCCAGCAGCTCTAGCGTAGAGCAGTTCTTC
TRBJ1-4 | TRBV6-2/TRBV6-3 | TRBD1 | 16 | - | CASCRDRQATNEKLFF | TGTGCCAGCTGCCGGGACAGGCAAGCAACTAATGAAAAACTGTTTTTT
TRBJ1-5 | TRBV9 | TRBD1 | 14 | few | CASSVGTGGQPQHF | TGTGCCAGCAGCGTAGGGACAGGGGGTCAGCCCCAGCATTTT
TRBJ2-1 | TRBV6-5 | - | 15 | - | CASRADSGSYNEQFF | TGTGCCAGCAGAGCAGACTCGGGGTCCTACAATGAGCAGTTCTTC
TRBJ1-2 | TRBV11-2 | - | 13 | - | CASSTGANYGYTF | TGTGCCAGCAGCACGGGTGCTAACTATGGCTACACCTTC
TRBJ2-3 | TRBV7-2 | - | 14 | few | CASSLVSSTDTQYF | TGTGCCAGCAGCTTAGTCTCCAGCACAGATACGCAGTATTTT